These 5 T cell receptor beta chains were all obtained from the same sample, sequenced in a study of chemoradiotherapy in HPV16-positive cancers. The data were produced by immunoSEQ multiplex PCR, yet TCRdb's version contains in-frame clones alone and is incomplete. The sample has about 12,000 clones, about three fifths seen once. The sample was gathered from a patient who underwent chemoradiotherapy. Every receptor here comes from a human donor with HPV-associated anogenital cancer.

The rearrangement links TRBV19 to TRBJ2-1; 8 nucleotides agree with TRBD2. V gave up 1 base and J gave up 6 bases; unmatched junction bases: 2. There are 14 residues in the CDR3. From germline, CDR1 is LNHDA and CDR2 SQIVND (reference sequence). The CDR3 is CASSIAGGPNEQFF. CDR3 bases: TGTGCCAGTAGTATAGCGGGAGGGCCCAATGAGCAGTTCTTC.

The chain's CDR3 is CASSLVGGENIQYF. The CDR3 DNA reads as TGTGCCAGCAGCTTGGTGGGGGGCGAAAACATTCAGTACTTC. The gene calls are TRBV5-6 and TRBJ2-4; D tentatively fits TRBD1 or TRBD2 (6 bases each). There are 14 residues in the CDR3. Germline values: CDR1 SGHDT, CDR2 YYEEEE. The V end lost 0 bases, the J end lost 5 bases, and 9 bases lay between the germline ends.

The chain is built from TRBV28 and TRBJ1-2; D gene ambiguous. The CDR3 has 12 residues. V was clipped by 3 bases and J by 3 bases, with 5 bases between them. CDR1 MDHEN and CDR2 SYDVKM come from the germline V gene. CDR3 sequence: CASSLVDYGYTF. DNA of the CDR3: TGTGCCAGCAGTTTGGTTGACTATGGCTACACCTTC.

The chain couples TRBV9 to TRBJ2-3, with D unresolved. CDR1 SGDLS and CDR2 YYNGEE come from the germline V gene. This CDR3 region has 14 residues. Trimming shortened V by 1 base and J by 6 bases, and 12 bases separated the two germline ends. CDR3 nucleotide sequence: TGTGCCAGCAGCGTAATTGACCGTACGGATACGCAGTATTTT. The encoded protein is CASSVIDRTDTQYF.

J is TRBJ2-7 and V is TRBV4-1; 8 bases line up with TRBD2. J was trimmed by 1 base and V by 0 bases; bases with no gene match: 5. The V gene's germline CDR1 is MGHRA and CDR2 YSYEKL. The CDR3 covers 16 residues. The CDR3: CASSQDPGTSSYEQYF. CDR3 nucleotides: TGCGCCAGCAGCCAAGATCCTGGGACTAGTTCCTACGAGCAGTACTTC.